The TCR beta chain described here comes from a study of early T cells in non-severe SARS-CoV-2 infection. CDR3 length: 12 amino acids. Germline CDR1 is MDHEN and CDR2 is SYDVKM. V lost 5 bases and J 12 bases, leaving 17 bases between the germline ends. TCRdb itself ran the 5' RACE reads through MiXCR, one entry per CDR3 protein. The sample records 65,000 to 95,000 distinct CDR3 sequences, more than 9% being singletons. This receptor was taken from an adult who was a healthcare worker with PCR-confirmed SARS-CoV-2 infection or an uninfected control (not recorded which). The chain joins TRBV28 to TRBJ2-7, with D tentatively TRBD2 (5 bases). The sequenced sample consisted of whole blood. CDR3: CASSPRTARRYF. DNA of the CDR3: TGTGCCAGCAGTCCCCGGACTGCCCGGCGGTACTTC.